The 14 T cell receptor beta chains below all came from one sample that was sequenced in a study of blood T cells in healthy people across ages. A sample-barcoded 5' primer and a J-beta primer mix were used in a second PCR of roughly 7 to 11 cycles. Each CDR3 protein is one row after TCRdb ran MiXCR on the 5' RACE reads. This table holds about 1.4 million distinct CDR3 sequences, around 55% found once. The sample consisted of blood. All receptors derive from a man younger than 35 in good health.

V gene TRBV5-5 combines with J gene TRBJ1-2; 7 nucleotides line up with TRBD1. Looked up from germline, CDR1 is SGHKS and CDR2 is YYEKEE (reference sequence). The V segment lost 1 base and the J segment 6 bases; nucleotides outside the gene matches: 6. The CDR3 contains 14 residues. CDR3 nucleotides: TGTGCCAGCAGCTTGTCAGGGGGGGGGCATGGCTACACCTTC. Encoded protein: CASSLSGGGHGYTF.

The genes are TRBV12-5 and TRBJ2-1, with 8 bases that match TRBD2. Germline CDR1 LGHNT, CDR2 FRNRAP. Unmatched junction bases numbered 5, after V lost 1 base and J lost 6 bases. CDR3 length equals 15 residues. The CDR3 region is CASGLAAGAVNEQFF. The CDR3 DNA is TGTGCTAGTGGTTTGGCAGCGGGAGCAGTCAATGAGCAGTTCTTC.

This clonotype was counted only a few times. The CDR3 nucleotides read TGCAGCGTTGAAAAGGGGGCCGGGGATGGCTACACCTTC. It codes for CSVEKGAGDGYTF. V and J are TRBV29-1 and TRBJ1-2, with TRBD1 matching 7 bases. This CDR3 comprises 13 residues. V lost 2 bases and J lost 6; bases outside the gene matches: 6. The germline gives CDR1 SQVTM, CDR2 ANQGSEA. The full variable domain, in which reference TRBV29-1 and TRBJ1-2 provide the parts outside the CDR3, is SAVISQKPSRDICQRGTSLTIQCQVDSQVTMMFWYRQQPGQSLTLIATANQGSEATYESGFVIDKFPISRPNLTFSTLTVSNMSPEDSSIYLCSVEKGAGDGYTFGSGTRLTVV.

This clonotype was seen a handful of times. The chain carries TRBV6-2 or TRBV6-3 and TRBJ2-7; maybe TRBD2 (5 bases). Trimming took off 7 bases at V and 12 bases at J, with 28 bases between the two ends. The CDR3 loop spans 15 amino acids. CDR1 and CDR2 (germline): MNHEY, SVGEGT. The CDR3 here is CASTLRGDSYEWWYF. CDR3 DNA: TGTGCCAGCACCCTCCGGGGAGATTCCTACGAATGGTGGTACTTC.

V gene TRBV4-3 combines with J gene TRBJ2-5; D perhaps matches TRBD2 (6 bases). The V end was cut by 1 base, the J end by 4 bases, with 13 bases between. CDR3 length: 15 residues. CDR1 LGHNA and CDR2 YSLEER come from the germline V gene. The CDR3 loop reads CASSQGGTPIETQYF. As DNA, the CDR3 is TGCGCCAGCAGCCAAGGGGGGACTCCTATAGAGACCCAGTACTTC.

The CDR3 protein is CASSHRGVLAKNIQYF. The CDR3 DNA sequence: TGTGCCAGCAGCCACCGGGGTGTTCTAGCCAAAAACATTCAGTACTTC. The rearrangement uses TRBV13 and TRBJ2-4, with a weak D call TRBD2 (5 bases). Between the trimmed V and J ends, which lost 5 bases and 0 bases, there was a span of 14 bases. Germline CDR1 is PRHDT and CDR2 is FYEKMQ (reference sequence). CDR3 length equals 16 residues.

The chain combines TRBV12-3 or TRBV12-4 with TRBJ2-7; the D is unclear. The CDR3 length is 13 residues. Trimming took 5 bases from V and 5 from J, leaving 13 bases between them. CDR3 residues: CASSVNSPHEQYF. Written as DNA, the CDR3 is TGTGCCAGCAGTGTGAATAGTCCCCACGAGCAGTACTTC.

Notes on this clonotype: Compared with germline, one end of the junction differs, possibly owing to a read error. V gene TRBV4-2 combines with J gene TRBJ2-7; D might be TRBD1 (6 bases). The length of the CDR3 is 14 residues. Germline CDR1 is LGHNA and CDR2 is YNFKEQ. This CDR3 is CASGQERGYNEQYF. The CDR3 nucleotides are TGTGCCAGCGGCCAAGAGAGGGGGTATAACGAGCAGTACTTC.

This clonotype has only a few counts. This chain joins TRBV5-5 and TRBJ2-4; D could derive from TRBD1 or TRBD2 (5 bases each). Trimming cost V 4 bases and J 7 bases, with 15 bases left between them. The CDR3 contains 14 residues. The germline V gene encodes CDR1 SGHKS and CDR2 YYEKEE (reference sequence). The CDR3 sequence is CASSGTLTSNIQYF. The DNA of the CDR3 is TGTGCCAGCAGCGGGACCCTGACGAGTAACATTCAGTACTTC.

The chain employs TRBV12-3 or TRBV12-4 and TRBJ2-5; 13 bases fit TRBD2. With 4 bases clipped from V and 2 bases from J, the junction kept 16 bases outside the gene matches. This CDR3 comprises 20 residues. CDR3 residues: CASSSIPGLAGLPGQETQYF. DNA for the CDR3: TGTGCCAGCAGTTCGATCCCGGGACTAGCGGGGCTTCCAGGACAAGAGACCCAGTACTTC.

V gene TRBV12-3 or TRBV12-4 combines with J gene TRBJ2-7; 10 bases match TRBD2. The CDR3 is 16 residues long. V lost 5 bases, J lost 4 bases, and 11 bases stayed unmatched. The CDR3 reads CASSPVLAGDGYEQYF. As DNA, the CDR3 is TGTGCCAGCAGTCCAGTGCTAGCGGGAGACGGTTACGAGCAGTACTTC.

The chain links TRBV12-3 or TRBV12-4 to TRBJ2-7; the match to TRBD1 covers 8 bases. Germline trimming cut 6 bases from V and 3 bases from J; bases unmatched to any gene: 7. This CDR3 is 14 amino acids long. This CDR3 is CASRRTGIDYEQYF. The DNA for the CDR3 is TGTGCCAGCAGGCGGACAGGGATAGACTACGAGCAGTACTTC.

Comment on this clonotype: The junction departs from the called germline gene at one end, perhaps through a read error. The chain's CDR3 is CASSFRGYKEQFF. DNA for the CDR3: TGTGCCAGCAGCTTCCGGGGGTACAAGGAGCAGTTCTTC. The rearrangement links TRBV7-6 to TRBJ2-1; possibly TRBD2 for D (6 bases). The CDR3 contains 13 residues. Per the germline V gene, CDR1 is SGHVS and CDR2 is FNYEAQ.

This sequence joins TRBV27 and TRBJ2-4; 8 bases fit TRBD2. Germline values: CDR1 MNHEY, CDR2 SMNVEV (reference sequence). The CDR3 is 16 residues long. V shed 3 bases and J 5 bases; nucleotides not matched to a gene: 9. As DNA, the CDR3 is TGTGCCAGCAGTTTTTACGGGAGGGCCGGAGAAAACATTCAGTACTTC. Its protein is CASSFYGRAGENIQYF.